This T cell receptor (beta chain) was captured in a study of blood T cell repertoires in COVID-19. Authors' processing steps: By means of reference gene primer amplification, nucleated cell counts were estimated. The data were produced by immunoSEQ multiplex PCR, yet TCRdb's version contains in-frame clones alone and is incomplete. Clone size and the V and J calls come from that table; the DNA yielded D and trimming. The table includes 200,000 to 300,000 clones, more than 70% detected once. Per the germline V gene, CDR1 is WNHNN and CDR2 is SYGVQD (reference sequence). V dropped 1 base and J dropped 1; count of bases not matched to a gene: 3. The CDR3 has 16 residues. Cohort allocation depended upon clinical history that participants reported. This clone was found once.

The sample consisted of PBMCs or T cells enriched from blood (not recorded which). This chain links TRBV10-1 with TRBJ2-2; 7 bases match TRBD2. The receptor comes from a woman between 40 and 55 years old with acute COVID-19. This CDR3 reads CASSEYQRGNTGELFF. The CDR3 DNA is TGCGCCAGCAGTGAGTACCAGCGGGGGAACACCGGGGAGCTGTTTTTT.